One and the same sample provided the 13 T cell receptor beta chains below, sequenced in a study of shared clonotypes between healthy human individuals (dated by TCRdb to the early 2020s). The library relied on the immunoSEQ multiplex PCR assay. The table comes from immuneACCESS by way of TCRdb, which keeps in-frame sequences with V and J called. Part of the clones is missing from these tables; in studies checked, under half for an unresolved V gene and the rest for unknown reasons. The sample table shows over a million clones, and around 97% are seen once. The ten largest make up approximately 1.1% of the sample. The sample consisted of naive CD4+ T cells sorted from blood. The cell subset or site label for this specimen denotes: CD45RA+ positively selected. The receptors here all came from a man younger than 45 in good health.

The chain combines TRBV5-1 with TRBJ2-7; 13 nucleotides align to TRBD2. Germline V gene lookup returns CDR1 SGHRS and CDR2 YFSETQ. The V gene end was trimmed by 2 bases and the J gene end by 0 bases; junction bases not matched to a gene: 8. The CDR3 contains 18 residues. Here the CDR3 reads CASSFTSGRGFSSYEQYF. The CDR3 DNA sequence: TGCGCCAGCAGCTTTACTAGCGGGAGGGGATTTAGCTCCTACGAGCAGTACTTC.

V usage is TRBV2 and J usage is TRBJ1-1; perhaps TRBD1 as D (5 bases). V shed 8 bases and J shed 1 base, with 11 bases lying between them. CDR1 SNHLY and CDR2 FYNNEI come from the germline V gene. There are 13 residues in the CDR3. The CDR3 spells CASLGTGNTEAFF. The CDR3 nucleotides are TGTGCCAGCTTAGGGACGGGGAACACTGAAGCTTTCTTT.

This clone was seen a few times. The gene calls are TRBV19 and TRBJ2-5; D is undetermined. The CDR3 spans 13 residues. Germline V gives CDR1 LNHDA, CDR2 SQIVND (reference sequence). The V end was cut by 3 bases, the J end by 2 bases, with 7 bases between. CDR3 amino acids: CASSISRQETQYF. The CDR3 nucleotides read TGTGCCAGTAGTATCTCGAGGCAAGAGACCCAGTACTTC.

The chain links TRBV7-9 to TRBJ1-4, with D possibly TRBD1 on 5 matching bases. V was cut by 3 bases and J by 7 bases, with 18 bases left in between. The CDR3 has 16 amino acids. Germline CDR1 reads SEHNR; CDR2 reads FQNEAQ (reference sequence). The CDR3 DNA is TGTGCCAGCAGCTTGGGGCTCCGCGACGGGGCTGAAAAACTGTTTTTT. It yields the protein CASSLGLRDGAEKLFF.

Comments on this clone: The same CDR3 can be traced to other DNA sequences in this sample. The rearrangement links TRBV4-3 to TRBJ1-1; D remains unclear. The CDR3 is 14 amino acids. Germline CDR1 is LGHNA and CDR2 is YSLEER. Trimming pared 0 bases from V and 0 bases from J, leaving 5 bases between. The CDR3 DNA reads as TGCGCCAGCAGCCAAGACCGATTGAACACTGAAGCTTTCTTT. Its protein is CASSQDRLNTEAFF.

The chain has TRBV2 and TRBJ2-1, with 7 bases matching TRBD1. V dropped 7 bases and J dropped 9; count of bases not matched to a gene: 3. This CDR3 comprises 11 residues. The germline CDR1 and CDR2 sequences are SNHLY and FYNNEI. CDR3 protein: CASIGQVEQFF. The CDR3 DNA reads TGTGCCAGCATTGGACAGGTTGAGCAGTTCTTC.

V usage is TRBV11-2 and J usage is TRBJ2-7; 8 positions agree with TRBD1. CDR1 and CDR2 from the germline V gene are SGHAT and FQNNGV. J lost 6 bases, V lost 1 base, and 11 bases had no gene match. The CDR3 spans 16 residues. The CDR3 protein is CASSLGTMTGAFEQYF. The CDR3 DNA is TGTGCCAGCAGCTTAGGTACGATGACAGGGGCTTTCGAGCAGTACTTC.

The rearrangement uses TRBV5-4 and TRBJ2-4; D ambiguous. CDR1 SGHNT and CDR2 YYREEE come from the germline V gene (reference sequence). The CDR3 totals 13 residues. V shed 6 bases and J shed 10 bases, with 17 bases lying between them. The CDR3 loop is CASTPPGGGIQYF. In DNA, the CDR3 is TGTGCCAGCACCCCCCCCGGTGGTGGGATTCAGTACTTC.

V and J are TRBV2 and TRBJ1-5; no clear D gene. CDR3 size: 13 residues. Trimming removed 7 bases at V and 0 bases at J, with 7 bases between. Per the germline V gene, CDR1 is SNHLY and CDR2 is FYNNEI. The CDR3 reads CASNPYSNQPQHF. Here the CDR3 DNA reads TGTGCCAGCAACCCATATAGCAATCAGCCCCAGCATTTT. The full variable domain, completed using reference TRBV2 and TRBJ1-5, is EPEVTQTPSHQVTQMGQEVILRCVPISNHLYFYWYRQILGQKVEFLVSFYNNEISEKSEIFDDQFSVERPDGSNFTLKIRSTKLEDSAMYFCASNPYSNQPQHFGDGTRLSIL.

V usage is TRBV21-1 and J usage is TRBJ2-3; TRBD1 is taken as the D call from the table, unchecked against the DNA. TRBV21-1 counts as a pseudogene. The CDR3 totals 16 residues. The CDR3 spells CASSQGRDSYTDTQYF. The CDR3 DNA sequence: TGTGCCAGCAGCCAAGGTCGGGACAGCTACACAGATACGCAGTATTTT.

This chain's CDR3 is CASSLWAGGNNEQFF. The CDR3 coding sequence is TGTGCCAGCAGTCTCTGGGCGGGAGGGAACAATGAGCAGTTCTTC. The chain has TRBV14 and TRBJ2-1, with 9 bases aligning to TRBD2. The CDR3 is 15 amino acids. From germline, CDR1 is SGHDN and CDR2 FVKESK. V gave up 6 bases and J gave up 5 bases; unmatched junction bases: 8.

The chain couples TRBV5-1 to TRBJ1-1, with D perhaps TRBD1 (6 bases). CDR1 and CDR2 (germline): SGHRS, YFSETQ. V was shortened by 1 base and J by 1 base, with 14 bases between the two germline ends. There are 16 residues in the CDR3. This CDR3 is CASSLTPGTRNTEAFF. The CDR3 DNA reads TGCGCCAGCAGCTTGACACCCGGGACAAGGAACACTGAAGCTTTCTTT.

Details on this clone: Other DNA sequences in this sample translate to the same CDR3. The chain couples TRBV6-6 to TRBJ2-7, with a weak D call TRBD1 (6 bases). The CDR3 loop spans 13 amino acids. The V end was cut by 2 bases, the J end by 3 bases, with 8 bases between. CDR1 and CDR2 from the germline V gene are MNHNY and SVGAGI (reference sequence). The CDR3 reads CASSYGGYYEQYF. The CDR3 DNA reads TGTGCCAGCAGTTACGGGGGCTACTACGAGCAGTACTTC.